The 5 T cell receptor beta chains presented below share a single source sample, sequenced in a study of Graves' ophthalmopathy and Graves' hyperthyroidism. CDR3 regions of TCR beta were amplified from RNA transcripts. Second-round multiplex PCR came after a first-round RT-PCR that employed HTBI primers. MiXCR was run by TCRdb on the multiplex PCR reads, yielding one entry per CDR3 protein. The table includes about 640,000 distinct CDR3 sequences, roughly 39% detected once. Sequenced input: peripheral blood. The receptors stem from an adult man with Graves' ophthalmopathy.

This clonotype has more than one count but fewer than ten. This chain connects TRBV2 to TRBJ1-2; 10 bases agree with TRBD1. This CDR3 contains 16 residues. V lost 7 bases and J lost 8; bases outside the gene matches: 16. From germline, CDR1 is SNHLY and CDR2 FYNNEI. CDR3 protein: CASNIELGQGKGGYTF. The CDR3 DNA reads TGTGCCAGCAATATAGAACTGGGACAGGGGAAAGGAGGCTACACCTTC.

This clonotype was detected ten times or more. In DNA form, the CDR3 reads TGTGCCATCAGTGAGGGATCGGAAGAGACCCAGTACTTC. It is translated as CAISEGSEETQYF. This chain connects TRBV10-3 to TRBJ2-5; D is unresolved. The CDR3 runs to 13 residues. Germline CDR1 ENHRY, CDR2 SYGVKD. The V gene lost 2 bases and the J gene lost 3 bases, with 7 bases spanning the gap.

This clonotype has ten or more counts. V gene TRBV7-6 combines with J gene TRBJ1-5; TRBD1 might be the D (5 bases). V lost 5 bases to trimming and J lost 0 bases, with 8 bases between them. CDR3 length equals 14 residues. Per germline, CDR1 SGHVS and CDR2 FNYEAQ. The CDR3 loop reads CASSMDNSNQPQHF. The CDR3 DNA reads as TGTGCCAGCAGCATGGACAATAGCAATCAGCCCCAGCATTTT.

The V and J genes are TRBV4-2 and TRBJ2-5; the match to TRBD2 covers 7 bases. Trimming cost V 0 bases and J 1 base; bases outside gene matches: 5. CDR1 LGHNA and CDR2 YNFKEQ come from the germline V gene. The CDR3 contains 16 residues. The CDR3 sequence is CASSQDGRGIQETQYF. In DNA form, the CDR3 reads TGTGCCAGCAGCCAAGATGGGCGGGGGATCCAAGAGACCCAGTACTTC.

This chain joins TRBV19 and TRBJ2-7; unclear D gene. Germline V CDR1 and CDR2: LNHDA, SQIVND (reference sequence). V lost 5 bases and J lost 3, with 8 bases in between. The CDR3 spans 12 residues. CDR3 amino acids: CASSSYSYEQYF. The CDR3 nucleotides are TGTGCCAGTAGTTCCTACAGCTACGAGCAGTACTTC.